This T cell receptor (beta chain) is drawn from a study of regulatory T cells in long-lasting Graves disease. Regarding this clonotype: It may be a read error: a sequence one base away is much more abundant. No conserved phenylalanine or tryptophan ends this CDR3, so it is likely a read error.

Germline lookup yields CDR1 MDHEN and CDR2 SYDVKM. V was trimmed by 5 bases and J by 3 bases, leaving 8 bases between them. The CDR3 is 12 amino acids. With iRepertoire HTBI primers and Arm-PCR of CDR3 regions, TCR beta libraries were built. TCRdb analysed the multiplex PCR reads with MiXCR anew, one entry per CDR3 protein. The sample holds roughly 380,000 distinct CDR3 sequences, over 15% seen once. The time point: newly diagnosed GD, antithyroid drugs for less than 3 months. PBMC RNA served as the TCR library source. Collection of peripheral blood (about 10 milliliters) was done using EDTA tubes. A further study also used this sample, focusing on T cells in Graves' hyperthyroidism and ophthalmopathy. That source adds: Absence of ophthalmopathy progression within 18 months defined stable Graves' hyperthyroidism. A set of HTBI primers served as the primers for a first-round RT-PCR of the TCR CDR3.

The sequenced sample was peripheral blood mononuclear cells (PBMCs), obtained at new diagnosis, from a patient treated with antithyroid drugs. The receptor was isolated from a middle-aged man with Graves disease. The gene calls are TRBV28 and TRBJ2-7; D unresolved. The CDR3 here is CASSPPNYEQYL. CDR3 DNA: TGTGCCAGCAGTCCCCCAAACTACGAGCAGTACCTC.